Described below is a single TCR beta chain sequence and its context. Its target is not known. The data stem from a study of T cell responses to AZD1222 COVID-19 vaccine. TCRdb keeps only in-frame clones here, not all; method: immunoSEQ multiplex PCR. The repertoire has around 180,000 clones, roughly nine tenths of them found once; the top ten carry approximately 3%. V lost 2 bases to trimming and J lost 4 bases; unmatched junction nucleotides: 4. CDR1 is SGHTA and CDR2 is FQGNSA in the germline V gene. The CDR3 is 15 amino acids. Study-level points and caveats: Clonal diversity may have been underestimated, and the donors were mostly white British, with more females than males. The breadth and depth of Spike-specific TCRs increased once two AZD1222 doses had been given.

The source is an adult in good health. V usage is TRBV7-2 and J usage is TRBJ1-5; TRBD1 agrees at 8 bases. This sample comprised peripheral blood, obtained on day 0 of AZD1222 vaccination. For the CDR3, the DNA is TGTGCCAGCAGCTTACTGACAGGGGAAAATCAGCCCCAGCATTTT. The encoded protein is CASSLLTGENQPQHF. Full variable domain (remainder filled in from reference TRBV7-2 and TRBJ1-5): GAGVSQSPSNKVTEKGKDVELRCDPISGHTALYWYRQSLGQGLEFLIYFQGNSAPDKSGLPSDRFSAERTGGSVSTLTIQRTQQEDSAVYLCASSLLTGENQPQHFGDGTRLSIL.